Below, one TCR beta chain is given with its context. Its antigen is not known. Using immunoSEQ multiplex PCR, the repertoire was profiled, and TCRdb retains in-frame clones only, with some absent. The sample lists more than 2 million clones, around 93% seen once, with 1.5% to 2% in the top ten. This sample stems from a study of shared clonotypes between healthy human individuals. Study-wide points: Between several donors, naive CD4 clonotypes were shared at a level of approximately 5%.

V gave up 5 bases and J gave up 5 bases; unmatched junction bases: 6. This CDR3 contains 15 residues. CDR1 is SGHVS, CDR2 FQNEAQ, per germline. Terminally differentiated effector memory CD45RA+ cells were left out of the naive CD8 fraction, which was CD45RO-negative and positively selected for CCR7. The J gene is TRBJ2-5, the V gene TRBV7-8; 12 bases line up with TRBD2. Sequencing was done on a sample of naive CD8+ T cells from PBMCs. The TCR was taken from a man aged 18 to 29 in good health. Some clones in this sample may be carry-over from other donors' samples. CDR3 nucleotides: TGTGCCAGCAGCCAGAGACTAGCGGGGGTGGAGACCCAGTACTTC. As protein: CASSQRLAGVETQYF.